These T cell receptor beta chains were read from a single sample in a study of blood T cell repertoires in COVID-19. Clones were read by immunoSEQ multiplex PCR, and TCRdb kept only the in-frame ones, dropping some. The sample comprises 200,000 to 300,000 clones, 86% of which are singletons, and around 3% rests with the top ten. Material for sequencing was PBMCs or T cells enriched from blood (not recorded which). Source of these receptors: a woman aged 40 to 50 with acute COVID-19. The CDR3 runs from the conserved cysteine through the conserved F or W. Fields, in order: CDR3 DNA, CDR3 protein, V gene, clone size, J gene, D gene. A D gene is named only where the DNA matches it firmly. Clone size is not always given. Where it is, it says once, few, many or a class for expanded clones.

CDR3nt: TGTGCCAGCAGTAAACAGGGTCCTAATCTGGATGACCAGGCTTTCTTT; CDR3aa: CASSKQGPNLDDQAFF; v_gene: TRBV3-1/TRBV3-2; abundance: NA; j_gene: TRBJ1-1; d_gene: NA
CDR3nt: TGTGCCAGCAGTCCCCAAATTTTCGGTGAGCAGTTCTTC; CDR3aa: CASSPQIFGEQFF; v_gene: TRBV28; abundance: NA; j_gene: TRBJ2-1; d_gene: NA
CDR3nt: TGTGCCAGCAGCACTCAACGGGACACTTACTCCGGGGAGCTGTTTTTT; CDR3aa: CASSTQRDTYSGELFF; v_gene: TRBV3-1/TRBV3-2; abundance: NA; j_gene: TRBJ2-2; d_gene: NA
CDR3nt: TGTGCCAGCAGTTGTCCGGGAGGGCCCCTAAGCACAGATACGCAGTATTTT; CDR3aa: CASSCPGGPLSTDTQYF; v_gene: TRBV6-9; abundance: NA; j_gene: TRBJ2-3; d_gene: TRBD2
CDR3nt: TGTGCCATACTAGCGGGAGGCTCTTACGAGCAGTACTTC; CDR3aa: CAILAGGSYEQYF; v_gene: TRBV21-1; abundance: NA; j_gene: TRBJ2-7; d_gene: NA
CDR3nt: TGCGCCAGCAGCCACACACAGGGTTACCCCTACGAGCAGTACTTC; CDR3aa: CASSHTQGYPYEQYF; v_gene: TRBV4-1; abundance: NA; j_gene: TRBJ2-7; d_gene: NA
CDR3nt: TGTGCCAGCAGCTCCAGAAAGACAGGGGGGAACTCCTACGAGCAGTACTTC; CDR3aa: CASSSRKTGGNSYEQYF; v_gene: TRBV11-3; abundance: NA; j_gene: TRBJ2-7; d_gene: TRBD1
CDR3nt: TGTGCCAGCAGCTTGACCAGGGGGAGCGAGCAGTTCTTC; CDR3aa: CASSLTRGSEQFF; v_gene: TRBV11-3; abundance: few; j_gene: TRBJ2-1; d_gene: TRBD1
CDR3nt: TGTGCCAGCAGTGATCACGGTCCGAAGCCCCAGCATTTT; CDR3aa: CASSDHGPKPQHF; v_gene: TRBV6-1; abundance: few; j_gene: TRBJ1-5; d_gene: NA
CDR3nt: TGTGCCAGCAGCTTACGGGGAGGGGACAATGAGCAGTTCTTC; CDR3aa: CASSLRGGDNEQFF; v_gene: TRBV7-9; abundance: NA; j_gene: TRBJ2-1; d_gene: TRBD2
CDR3nt: TGTGCCAGCACGGGGACTAGCGGGGCCCGCACAGATACGCAGTATTTT; CDR3aa: CASTGTSGARTDTQYF; v_gene: TRBV2; abundance: NA; j_gene: TRBJ2-3; d_gene: TRBD2
CDR3nt: TGTGCCAGCAAGACTAGTAGCTACAATGAGCAGTTCTTC; CDR3aa: CASKTSSYNEQFF; v_gene: TRBV5-4; abundance: NA; j_gene: TRBJ2-1; d_gene: NA
CDR3nt: TGTGCCAGCAGCCCTTGGGGGGTAGCGGGGGACCAGGAGACCCAGTACTTC; CDR3aa: CASSPWGVAGDQETQYF; v_gene: TRBV14; abundance: NA; j_gene: TRBJ2-5; d_gene: TRBD2